What follows are 14 T cell receptor beta chains derived from one specimen sequenced in a study of shared clonotypes between healthy human individuals. TCRdb keeps only in-frame clones here, not all; method: immunoSEQ multiplex PCR. The table includes around 370,000 clones, 96% detected once. Source material: memory CD8+ T cells sorted from blood. Subset noted: CD45RO+ cells pooled with CCR7-negative TemRA cells. These receptors came from a man aged 25 to 40 in good health.

V is TRBV28 and J is TRBJ2-7; 10 bases map to TRBD1. The CDR3 is 17 amino acids. Looked up from germline, CDR1 is MDHEN and CDR2 is SYDVKM. V lost 7 bases, J lost 0 bases, and 12 bases stayed unmatched. This CDR3 is CASTPGQGFAGSYEQYF. The DNA for the CDR3 is TGTGCCAGCACTCCGGGACAGGGGTTCGCAGGCTCCTACGAGCAGTACTTC. The entire variable domain, with the rest obtained from reference TRBV28 and TRBJ2-7, is as follows: DVKVTQSSRYLVKRTGEKVFLECVQDMDHENMFWYRQDPGLGLRLIYFSYDVKMKEKGDIPEGYSVSREKKERFSLILESASTNQTSMYLCASTPGQGFAGSYEQYFGPGTRLTVT.

Here the CDR3 reads CASSLVATVGQPQHF. As DNA, the CDR3 is TGTGCCAGCAGTTTGGTGGCGACAGTCGGCCAGCCCCAGCATTTT. The rearrangement joins TRBV27 to TRBJ1-5; a weak D match, TRBD1 (5 bases). The CDR3 has 15 residues. CDR1 is MNHEY, CDR2 SMNVEV, per germline (reference sequence). V was trimmed by 3 bases and J by 7 bases, leaving 16 bases between them.

This chain joins TRBV4-1 and TRBJ2-7, with D possibly being TRBD2 (6 bases). Trimming removed 2 bases from V and 5 bases from J, with 16 bases in between. Germline CDR1 is MGHRA and CDR2 is YSYEKL. The CDR3 sequence is 15 residues long. The CDR3 DNA is TGCGCCAGCAGCCAATCTCTCCGGGGGAACAACGAGCAGTACTTC. Its protein is CASSQSLRGNNEQYF.

J is TRBJ2-7 and V is TRBV27; 8 bases line up with TRBD2. The CDR3 is 15 residues long. The V segment lost 5 bases and the J segment 4 bases; nucleotides outside the gene matches: 10. The germline V gene has CDR1 MNHEY and CDR2 SMNVEV (reference sequence). As DNA, the CDR3 is TGTGCCAGCAGTCCCCGCCTAGCGGGCTCGTACGAGCAGTACTTC. It codes for CASSPRLAGSYEQYF.

The chain links TRBV19 to TRBJ1-5; TRBD1 is a possible D gene (6 bases). The V end was cut by 6 bases, the J end by 0 bases, with 15 bases between. Per germline, CDR1 LNHDA and CDR2 SQIVND (reference sequence). The CDR3 has 16 residues. The CDR3 is CASSSRGPNSNQPQHF. For the CDR3, the DNA is TGTGCCAGTAGCTCGCGGGGGCCTAATAGCAATCAGCCCCAGCATTTT.

This sequence joins TRBV19 and TRBJ2-1; TRBD2 matches at 10 bases. Germline V CDR1 and CDR2: LNHDA, SQIVND (reference sequence). The CDR3 has 15 amino acids. Trimming removed 5 bases from V and 6 bases from J; junction bases left unmatched: 7. The CDR3 sequence: CASSPRVAGGNEQFF. The DNA for the CDR3 is TGTGCCAGTAGTCCCCGGGTAGCGGGAGGCAATGAGCAGTTCTTC.

The rearrangement uses TRBV6-1 and TRBJ1-5; TRBD1 matches at 8 bases. Germline V gene lookup returns CDR1 MNHNS and CDR2 SASEGT. The V and J ends lost 2 bases and 11 bases, in that order; junction bases with no gene match: 2. The CDR3 is 12 amino acids. CDR3 sequence reads: CASSELGQAQHF. The CDR3 region has the DNA TGTGCCAGCAGTGAACTGGGACAGGCCCAGCATTTT.

The chain uses TRBV6-5 and TRBJ1-3; 8 bases align to TRBD1. Germline V gene sequence: CDR1 MNHEY, CDR2 SVGAGI. V shed 0 bases, J shed 4 bases, and the junction held 5 bases outside the gene matches. The CDR3 runs 16 residues. This chain's CDR3 is CASSYSPTGVGNTIYF. The CDR3 DNA reads TGTGCCAGCAGTTACTCGCCGACAGGGGTAGGAAACACCATATATTTT.

The chain links TRBV5-5 to TRBJ2-1, with 11 bases lining up with TRBD2. There are 17 residues in the CDR3. V trimming: 3 bases; J trimming: 1 base; junction bases outside the gene matches: 6. Germline assignment: CDR1 SGHKS and CDR2 YYEKEE (reference sequence). The CDR3 here is CASSSTSGSRSYNEQFF. The CDR3 nucleotides are TGTGCCAGCAGCTCCACTAGCGGGAGTAGGTCCTACAATGAGCAGTTCTTC.

The V and J genes are TRBV5-1 and TRBJ2-1; 8 bases agree with TRBD2. V lost 4 bases to trimming and J lost 0 bases; unmatched junction nucleotides: 9. There are 17 residues in the CDR3. The germline CDR1 and CDR2 sequences are SGHRS and YFSETQ. The CDR3 loop reads CASSRTSGPNSYNEQFF. Here the CDR3 DNA reads TGCGCCAGCAGCCGAACTAGCGGACCTAACTCCTACAATGAGCAGTTCTTC.

The genes are TRBV30 and TRBJ2-5; 8 bases map to TRBD1. Germline values: CDR1 GTSNPN, CDR2 SVGIG (reference sequence). The J segment lost 2 bases and the V segment lost 3 bases, leaving 2 bases of the junction unmatched. CDR3 size: 13 residues. The DNA for the CDR3 is TGTGCCTGGAGCAGGACAGGGCAAGAGACCCAGTACTTC. As protein: CAWSRTGQETQYF.

This chain uses TRBV5-1 with TRBJ2-1; 8 bases are shared with TRBD1. CDR3 length: 13 amino acids. Germline V lookup: CDR1 SGHRS, CDR2 YFSETQ. V trimming: 5 bases; J trimming: 6 bases; junction bases outside the gene matches: 4. Written as DNA, the CDR3 is TGCGCCAGCAGGACGGACAGGGCCAATGAGCAGTTCTTC. The encoded protein is CASRTDRANEQFF.

The chain uses TRBV29-1 and TRBJ1-4; 11 positions agree with TRBD1. V was clipped by 5 bases and J by 3 bases; unmatched bases: 8. The CDR3 is 16 residues long. Per germline, CDR1 SQVTM and CDR2 ANQGSEA. The CDR3 is CSVRGQGARANEKLFF. In DNA, the CDR3 is TGCAGCGTTCGCGGACAGGGGGCGCGGGCTAATGAAAAACTGTTTTTT.

The chain links TRBV7-8 to TRBJ2-7, with 9 bases fitting TRBD1. Germline CDR1 is SGHVS and CDR2 is FQNEAQ. J gave up 7 bases and V 1 base, and 8 bases lay outside the gene matches. CDR3 length: 15 amino acids. The CDR3 sequence is CASSLVGQGLREQYF. CDR3 DNA: TGTGCCAGCAGCTTAGTCGGACAGGGGCTAAGGGAGCAGTACTTC.